The rows below give T cell receptor beta chains drawn from one sample of a study of identical twins. TCRdb fed the 5' RACE reads into MiXCR, producing one record per CDR3 protein. The table lists 700,000 to 950,000 distinct CDR3 sequences, about 12% of them singletons. These data were also filed under a second study, of yellow fever vaccine responses in identical twins.

The sequenced material came from PBMCs. All receptors derive from a woman aged 18-29 years in good health. Each CDR3 is given with its conserved first and last residue. The order of the fields is J gene, V gene, CDR3 protein.

TRBJ2-1	TRBV18	CASSPLKGSYNEQFF
TRBJ2-1	TRBV20-1	CSARVQNEQFF
TRBJ2-7	TRBV20-1	CSTGQGSYEQYF
TRBJ2-5	TRBV6-2/TRBV6-3	CASSLPGLAGGGETQYF
TRBJ2-1	TRBV7-9	CASSSLQREGGEQFF
TRBJ1-5	TRBV12-3/TRBV12-4	CASRQDGNNQPQHF
TRBJ2-2	TRBV27	CASSLAVQSTGELFF
TRBJ1-5	TRBV28	CASSFPGDRENQPQHF
TRBJ1-5	TRBV7-2	CASSPGQPNQPQHF
TRBJ2-7	TRBV2	CANGDMPYEQYF
TRBJ1-1	TRBV10-3	CAISSGTGESAEAFF
TRBJ2-1	TRBV5-1	CASSFRDRGRDEQFF
TRBJ1-1	TRBV3-1	CASSPRQGVMNTEAFF
TRBJ2-7	TRBV10-3	CAISGGGDEQYF
TRBJ2-5	TRBV7-9	CASSWGRGGQETQYF
TRBJ2-2	TRBV12-5	CASGLGEGGELFF
TRBJ2-5	TRBV20-1	CSAGGREETQYF
TRBJ2-1	TRBV20-1	CSARDQGNYFGNEQFF
TRBJ2-1	TRBV7-8	CASSLPSQDEQFF
TRBJ2-5	TRBV5-5	CASSLVSAGRGTQYF
TRBJ2-1	TRBV19	CASTSGRGGGNEQFF
TRBJ2-1	TRBV20-1	CSARDLAGTYNEQFF
TRBJ1-1	TRBV27	CASSLSRQGLNTEAFF
TRBJ2-5	TRBV3-1	CASSQETSGNLQETQYF
TRBJ2-4	TRBV6-2/TRBV6-3	CASSKDRPNVAKNIQYF
TRBJ2-7	TRBV10-3	CAISDSARDGGEQYF
TRBJ2-1	TRBV5-1	CASSQDTNNEQFF
TRBJ1-1	TRBV11-3	CASSPRSQNTEAFF
TRBJ1-5	TRBV20-1	CSASPQGRLSNQPQHF
TRBJ1-2	TRBV28	CASSSFLRVGTF
TRBJ2-3	TRBV5-1	CASSSGQGSTDTQYF
TRBJ2-2	TRBV5-1	CASSLGDQRIIGELFF
TRBJ1-3	TRBV3-1	CASSLGRASGNTIYF
TRBJ2-6	TRBV27	CASSHLTGSGANVLTF
TRBJ2-3	TRBV4-1	CASSQELAGTTQYF
TRBJ2-2	TRBV3-1	CASSHTGFGNGELFF
TRBJ1-4	TRBV7-9	CASSLTGKATNEKLFF
TRBJ2-7	TRBV27	CASSRQGLTYEQYF
TRBJ1-3	TRBV20-1	CSAREQGRGNTIYF
TRBJ1-4	TRBV12-3/TRBV12-4	CASSFPTGHEKLFF
TRBJ2-3	TRBV20-1	CSANRPADTQYF
TRBJ2-2	TRBV6-2/TRBV6-3	CASSRLLSLQNTGELFF
TRBJ1-2	TRBV7-6	CASSPATTGPFGYTF
TRBJ2-2	TRBV12-3/TRBV12-4	CASSFSGVGTGELFF
TRBJ1-2	TRBV29-1	CSVAGTGTPYGYTF
TRBJ1-1	TRBV15	CATSSSTGTGTEAFF
TRBJ2-6	TRBV11-1	CASSLDSGRANSGANVLTF
TRBJ1-1	TRBV2	CASTPGAWNTEAFF